The 23 T cell receptor beta chains below were found in one sample sequenced in a study of T cell repertoires in cytomegalovirus infection. TCRdb recomputed calls from the reads with MiXCR, one row per CDR3 protein. Of just under 550,000 distinct CDR3 sequences in the sample, roughly 29% are singletons; the top ten hold about 13%. Sequencing input: PBMCs. These receptors came from a human donor in good health (CMV status not recorded). Some clones in this sample may be carry-over from other donors' samples.

CDR3 loop: CASSLGVGSELFF. The DNA for the CDR3 is TGTGCCAGCAGTTTAGGAGTGGGGTCTGAGCTGTTTTTT. The chain has TRBV28 and TRBJ2-2; D is uncertain. The length of the CDR3 is 13 residues. Germline V gene data show CDR1 as MDHEN and CDR2 as SYDVKM. The V end lost 2 bases, the J end lost 11 bases, and 12 bases lay between the germline ends.

This clonotype came up a few times. The rearrangement uses TRBV11-2 and TRBJ2-7; 7 bases line up with TRBD2. This CDR3 has 14 residues. Germline CDR1 reads SGHAT; CDR2 reads FQNNGV. J lost 3 bases, V lost 0 bases, and 2 bases had no gene match. CDR3 loop: CASSLDGTNYEQYF. The CDR3 DNA sequence: TGTGCCAGCAGCTTAGATGGGACTAACTACGAGCAGTACTTC. Based on the CDR3 plus reference TRBV11-2 and TRBJ2-7, the full variable domain is EAGVAQSPRYKIIEKRQSVAFWCNPISGHATLYWYQQILGQGPKLLIQFQNNGVVDDSQLPKDRFSAERLKGVDSTLKIQPAKLEDSAVYLCASSLDGTNYEQYFGPGTRLTVT.

This sequence joins TRBV19 and TRBJ2-2; the match to TRBD2 covers 11 bases. V lost 2 bases to trimming and J lost 7 bases; unmatched junction nucleotides: 3. The CDR3 sequence is 15 residues long. Germline CDR1 is LNHDA and CDR2 is SQIVND (reference sequence). The CDR3 DNA sequence: TGTGCCAGTAGTATAACTAGCGGGAGTATCGGGGAGCTGTTTTTT. Protein sequence: CASSITSGSIGELFF.

This clonotype came up once. The V gene is TRBV12-3 or TRBV12-4, the J gene TRBJ1-3; D unresolved. The length of the CDR3 is 14 residues. V was shortened by 5 bases and J by 0 bases, with 8 bases between the two germline ends. The CDR3 loop is CASSMTRSGNTIYF. DNA for the CDR3: TGTGCCAGCAGTATGACCCGCTCTGGAAACACCATATATTTT.

This clonotype was seen more than once but under ten times. This rearrangement joins TRBV7-2 to TRBJ2-3; possibly TRBD1 for D (5 bases). Germline CDR1 and CDR2: SGHTA and FQGNSA. Trimming left V 3 bases short and J 4 bases short, with 14 bases between. The CDR3 runs 15 residues. The DNA of the CDR3 is TGTGCCAGCAGCTTGGCCCAGGGTAGGGCAGATACGCAGTATTTT. Translation: CASSLAQGRADTQYF. The variable domain in full, with the rest retrieved from reference TRBV7-2 and TRBJ2-3, is GAGVSQSPSNKVTEKGKDVELRCDPISGHTALYWYRQSLGQGLEFLIYFQGNSAPDKSGLPSDRFSAERTGGSVSTLTIQRTQQEDSAVYLCASSLAQGRADTQYFGPGTRLTVL.

This clonotype was counted only a few times. The CDR3 DNA reads TGTGCCAGCAGTTCGACGACGTATAATGAGCAGTTCTTC. Residues: CASSSTTYNEQFF. The genes are TRBV28 and TRBJ2-1; no reliable D call. Trimming cost V 4 bases and J 7 bases, with 11 bases left between them. CDR1 MDHEN and CDR2 SYDVKM come from the germline V gene. This CDR3 is 13 amino acids long.

There are a few counts of this clonotype. The genes are TRBV20-1 and TRBJ2-5; 8 bases fit TRBD2. CDR3 size: 16 residues. The V segment lost 6 bases and the J segment 5 bases; nucleotides outside the gene matches: 17. Germline V gene sequence: CDR1 DFQATT, CDR2 SNEGSKA (reference sequence). The CDR3 DNA reads as TGCAGTGCCCCCAAGGCATTAGCGGGGTCCCTGGAGACCCAGTACTTC. This codes for CSAPKALAGSLETQYF.

This clonotype was seen many times. V usage is TRBV7-8 and J usage is TRBJ2-5, with TRBD2 matching over 8 bases. Losses at the gene ends were 2 bases for V and 5 bases for J; bases not matched to a gene: 10. The CDR3 contains 16 residues. Germline V gene sequence: CDR1 SGHVS, CDR2 FQNEAQ. The CDR3 DNA reads as TGTGCCAGCAGCTTATCGCGGACTAGCCGTGGGGAGACCCAGTACTTC. It specifies CASSLSRTSRGETQYF.

The chain employs TRBV7-8 and TRBJ1-5; tentatively, D is TRBD1 (6 bases). Trimming removed 1 base from V and 0 bases from J, with 13 bases in between. There are 17 residues in the CDR3. Looked up from germline, CDR1 is SGHVS and CDR2 is FQNEAQ. The DNA for the CDR3 is TGTGCCAGCAGCTTAGTACAGGGAGAATATAGCAATCAGCCCCAGCATTTT. Translation gives CASSLVQGEYSNQPQHF. The full variable domain, rest sourced from reference TRBV7-8 and TRBJ1-5, is GAGVSQSPRYKVAKRGQDVALRCDPISGHVSLFWYQQALGQGPEFLTYFQNEAQLDKSGLPSDRFFAERPEGSVSTLKIQRTQQEDSAVYLCASSLVQGEYSNQPQHFGDGTRLSIL.

A remark on this clonotype: A much larger clone differs by one base, so this may be a read error. CDR3 bases: TGTGCCAGCAGCTTAACGGCCTGGGGATCGCTCCAGCATTTT. This sequence encodes CASSLTAWGSLQHF. The rearrangement links TRBV7-2 to TRBJ1-5, with D uncertain. Germline V lookup: CDR1 SGHTA, CDR2 FQGNSA. V was trimmed by 2 bases and J by 12 bases, leaving 17 bases between them. The CDR3 runs 14 residues. The complete variable domain, with remaining parts taken from reference TRBV7-2 and TRBJ1-5, reads GAGVSQSPSNKVTEKGKDVELRCDPISGHTALYWYRQSLGQGLEFLIYFQGNSAPDKSGLPSDRFSAERTGGSVSTLTIQRTQQEDSAVYLCASSLTAWGSLQHFGDGTRLSIL.

The chain links TRBV3-1 to TRBJ1-2; D is unclear. Germline V gives CDR1 LGHDT, CDR2 YNNKEL (reference sequence). The CDR3 has 14 amino acids. Deletions cut 0 bases from V and 8 bases from J, with 13 bases between. The CDR3 here is CASSQEPPSGGYTF. CDR3 in DNA: TGTGCCAGCAGCCAAGAGCCGCCCAGCGGGGGCTACACCTTC.

This clonotype was observed a few times. The chain joins TRBV3-1 to TRBJ1-2; D uncertain. CDR1 LGHDT and CDR2 YNNKEL come from the germline V gene (reference sequence). This CDR3 region has 12 residues. V was shortened by 4 bases and J by 8 bases, with 11 bases between the two germline ends. Here the CDR3 DNA reads TGTGCCAGCAGCCTGAACAGAGAGGGCTACACCTTC. It yields the protein CASSLNREGYTF.

The chain recombines TRBV5-4 with TRBJ1-1; 9 bases are a match to TRBD1. The CDR3 is made up of 15 amino acids. The V gene's germline CDR1 is SGHNT and CDR2 YYREEE (reference sequence). The V and J ends lost 4 bases and 6 bases, in that order; junction bases with no gene match: 10. The CDR3 loop is CASSGGQGQFAEAFF. CDR3 DNA sequence: TGTGCCAGCAGCGGGGGACAGGGACAATTCGCTGAAGCTTTCTTT. The entire variable domain, with the rest obtained from reference TRBV5-4 and TRBJ1-1, is as follows: ETGVTQSPTHLIKTRGQQVTLRCSSQSGHNTVSWYQQALGQGPQFIFQYYREEENGRGNFPPRFSGLQFPNYSSELNVNALELDDSALYLCASSGGQGQFAEAFFGQGTRLTVV.

The V gene is TRBV5-4, the J gene TRBJ1-2, with D maybe TRBD1 (6 bases). Germline CDR1 is SGHNT and CDR2 is YYREEE (reference sequence). V was trimmed by 2 bases and J by 6 bases, leaving 14 bases between them. CDR3 length equals 14 residues. This CDR3 reads CASSLRRGADGYTF. CDR3 DNA: TGTGCCAGCAGCTTAAGGCGGGGGGCCGATGGCTACACCTTC. Full variable domain (rest looked up from reference TRBV5-4 and TRBJ1-2): ETGVTQSPTHLIKTRGQQVTLRCSSQSGHNTVSWYQQALGQGPQFIFQYYREEENGRGNFPPRFSGLQFPNYSSELNVNALELDDSALYLCASSLRRGADGYTFGSGTRLTVV.

The chain recombines TRBV7-9 with TRBJ2-7; 7 bases map to TRBD1. This CDR3 contains 14 residues. CDR1 and CDR2 (germline): SEHNR, FQNEAQ (reference sequence). Trimming removed 5 bases from V and 3 bases from J; junction bases left unmatched: 7. The CDR3 nucleotides are TGTGCCAGCAGCACCCGGGACAGTATCTACGAGCAGTACTTC. As protein: CASSTRDSIYEQYF.

This chain joins TRBV4-1 and TRBJ2-5; possible D gene TRBD1, 6 bases. V was shortened by 2 bases and J by 3 bases, with 13 bases between the two germline ends. CDR3 length: 15 amino acids. The germline CDR1 and CDR2 sequences are MGHRA and YSYEKL. CDR3 in DNA: TGCGCCAGCAGCCAATCCATCCAGGGGAAAGAGACCCAGTACTTC. It yields the protein CASSQSIQGKETQYF.

CDR3 loop: CASSLLQGHLPGELFF. The DNA of the CDR3 is TGTGCCAGCAGCTTGCTTCAGGGGCACCTCCCGGGGGAGCTGTTTTTT. The rearrangement uses TRBV5-4 and TRBJ2-2; tentative D call: TRBD1 (6 bases). The V gene's germline CDR1 is SGHNT and CDR2 YYREEE (reference sequence). The CDR3 has 16 residues. Deletions cut 1 base from V and 8 bases from J, with 18 bases between.

The V gene is TRBV5-6, the J gene TRBJ2-7; 10 positions match TRBD2. The CDR3 sequence is 13 residues long. Germline V CDR1 and CDR2: SGHDT, YYEEEE. V lost 5 bases to trimming and J lost 6 bases; unmatched junction nucleotides: 5. CDR3: CASRVIAGGEQYV. The CDR3, as DNA: TGTGCCAGCAGGGTGATAGCGGGAGGCGAGCAGTACGTC.

The rearrangement links TRBV10-3 to TRBJ2-5; 10 bases map to TRBD2. Trimming at V came to 0 bases and at J to 6 bases, leaving 10 bases not matched to a gene. The CDR3 contains 17 residues. CDR1 and CDR2 (germline): ENHRY, SYGVKD. For the CDR3, the DNA is TGTGCCATCAGTGAGTCTGGGCTAGCGGGAGTGTGGAAGACCCAGTACTTC. It translates to CAISESGLAGVWKTQYF.

The J gene is TRBJ2-7, the V gene TRBV30; D remains ambiguous. This CDR3 spans 12 amino acids. The V and J ends lost 3 bases and 0 bases respectively, with 6 bases between them. In germline, CDR1 is GTSNPN, CDR2 SVGIG (reference sequence). CDR3: CAWRDDSYEQYF. CDR3 nucleotide sequence: TGTGCCTGGAGGGACGACTCCTACGAGCAGTACTTC. The complete variable domain, with remaining parts taken from reference TRBV30 and TRBJ2-7, reads SQTIHQWPATLVQPVGSPLSLECTVEGTSNPNLYWYRQAAGRGLQLLFYSVGIGQISSEVPQNLSASRPQDRQFILSSKKLLLSDSGFYLCAWRDDSYEQYFGPGTRLTVT.

This rearrangement joins TRBV7-6 to TRBJ2-1; D gene uncertain. CDR3 size: 13 residues. Germline-derived CDR1 and CDR2 are SGHVS and FNYEAQ. V was pared by 6 bases and J by 5 bases, with 11 bases between. The CDR3 here is CASSSSFDNEQFF. CDR3 DNA: TGTGCCAGCAGTTCCAGTTTTGACAATGAGCAGTTCTTC.

The rearrangement joins TRBV4-1 to TRBJ2-3, with 10 bases fitting TRBD1. J was trimmed by 4 bases and V by 6 bases; bases with no gene match: 4. CDR3 length: 14 residues. CDR1 MGHRA and CDR2 YSYEKL come from the germline V gene. This CDR3 is CASRWDRGADTQYF. The DNA for the CDR3 is TGCGCCAGCAGATGGGACAGGGGAGCAGATACGCAGTATTTT.

This clonotype has just a few counts. This chain connects TRBV12-3 or TRBV12-4 to TRBJ1-3, with D possibly matching TRBD1 (5 bases). The V gene lost 7 bases and the J gene lost 4 bases, with 17 bases spanning the gap. The CDR3 is made up of 15 amino acids. The CDR3 DNA reads as TGTGCCAGCACCCATCGTCCGGGGGTCGGAAACACCATATATTTT. Its translation is CASTHRPGVGNTIYF.